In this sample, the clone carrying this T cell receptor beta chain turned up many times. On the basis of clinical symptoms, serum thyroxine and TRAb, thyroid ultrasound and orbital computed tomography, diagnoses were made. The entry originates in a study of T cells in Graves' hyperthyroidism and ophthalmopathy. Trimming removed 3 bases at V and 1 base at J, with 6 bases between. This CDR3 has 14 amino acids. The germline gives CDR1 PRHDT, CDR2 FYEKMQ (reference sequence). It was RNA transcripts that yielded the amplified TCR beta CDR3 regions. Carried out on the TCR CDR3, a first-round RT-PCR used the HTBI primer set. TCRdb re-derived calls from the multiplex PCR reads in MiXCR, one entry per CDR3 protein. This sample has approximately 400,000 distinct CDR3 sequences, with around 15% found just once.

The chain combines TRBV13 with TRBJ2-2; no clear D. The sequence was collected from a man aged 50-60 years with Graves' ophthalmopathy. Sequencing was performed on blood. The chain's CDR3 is CASSFRRNTGELFF. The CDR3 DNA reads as TGTGCCAGCAGCTTTCGGAGGAACACCGGGGAGCTGTTTTTT.